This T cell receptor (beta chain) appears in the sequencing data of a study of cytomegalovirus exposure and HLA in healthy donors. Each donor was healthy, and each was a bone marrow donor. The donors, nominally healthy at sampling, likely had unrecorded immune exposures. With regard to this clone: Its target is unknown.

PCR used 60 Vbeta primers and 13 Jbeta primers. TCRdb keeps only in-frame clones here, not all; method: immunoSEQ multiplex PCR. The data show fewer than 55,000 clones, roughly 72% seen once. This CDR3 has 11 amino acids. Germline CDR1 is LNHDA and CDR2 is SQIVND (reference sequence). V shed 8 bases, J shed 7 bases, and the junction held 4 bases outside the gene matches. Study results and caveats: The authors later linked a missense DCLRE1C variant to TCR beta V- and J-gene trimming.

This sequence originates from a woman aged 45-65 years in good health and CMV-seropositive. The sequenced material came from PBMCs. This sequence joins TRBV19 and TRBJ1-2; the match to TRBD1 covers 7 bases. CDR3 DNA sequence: TGTGCCAGTGAGGGGGCGCGTGGCTACACCTTC. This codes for CASEGARGYTF. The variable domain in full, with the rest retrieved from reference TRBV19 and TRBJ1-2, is DGGITQSPKYLFRKEGQNVTLSCEQNLNHDAMYWYRQDPGQGLRLIYYSQIVNDFQKGDIAEGYSVSREKKESFPLTVTSAQKNPTAFYLCASEGARGYTFGSGTRLTVV.